These 17 T cell receptor beta chains originate from one sample sequenced in a study of CD8 T cells in Susac syndrome. When the RNA was reverse transcribed, random hexamers were used with an input of roughly 0.5 to 1 ug. TCRdb ran MiXCR on the immunoSEQ multiplex PCR reads and lists one entry per CDR3 protein. The repertoire holds around 80,000 distinct CDR3 sequences, with more than 85% as singletons. Sequencing was performed on CD8+ T cells from PBMCs. All receptors derive from a human donor with multiple sclerosis.

The chain combines TRBV9 with TRBJ1-2, with D tentatively TRBD1 (6 bases). Germline V gene lookup returns CDR1 SGDLS and CDR2 YYNGEE. V was shortened by 6 bases and J by 7 bases, with 13 bases between the two germline ends. There are 12 residues in the CDR3. The chain's CDR3 is CASKGQWPGYTF. The CDR3 nucleotides are TGTGCCAGCAAGGGACAATGGCCTGGCTACACCTTC.

The chain is built from TRBV3-1 and TRBJ2-5; 8 bases are shared with TRBD1. Germline values: CDR1 LGHDT, CDR2 YNNKEL (reference sequence). The CDR3 runs to 15 residues. The J segment lost 3 bases and the V segment lost 1 base, leaving 4 bases of the junction unmatched. This CDR3 is CASSQGADREETQYF. CDR3 in DNA: TGTGCCAGCAGCCAAGGAGCGGACAGGGAAGAGACCCAGTACTTC.

V is TRBV27 and J is TRBJ2-7, with D tentatively TRBD2 (6 bases). V gave up 6 bases and J gave up 0 bases, with 12 bases separating them. Germline values: CDR1 MNHEY, CDR2 SMNVEV (reference sequence). CDR3 size: 14 residues. The CDR3 region is CASRPTTSSYEQYF. CDR3 in DNA: TGTGCCAGCAGACCCACGACTAGCTCCTACGAGCAGTACTTC.

The rearrangement joins TRBV28 to TRBJ1-5, with 8 bases fitting TRBD1. CDR3 size: 16 residues. V lost 5 bases to trimming and J lost 2 bases; unmatched junction nucleotides: 8. Germline CDR1 and CDR2: MDHEN and SYDVKM. The CDR3 coding sequence is TGTGCCAGCAGTCCCCCCGACAGGGGAGGCAATCAGCCCCAGCATTTT. Translation gives CASSPPDRGGNQPQHF.

The chain combines TRBV9 with TRBJ2-2; D unclear. Germline assignment: CDR1 SGDLS and CDR2 YYNGEE. This CDR3 has 13 residues. V was trimmed by 4 bases and J by 0 bases, leaving 4 bases between them. CDR3 DNA: TGTGCCAGCAGCCCGCCGAACACCGGGGAGCTGTTTTTT. Its translation: CASSPPNTGELFF.

The chain uses TRBV20-1 and TRBJ1-2; D might be TRBD1 (5 bases). CDR1 is DFQATT and CDR2 is SNEGSKA in the germline V gene (reference sequence). V was clipped by 2 bases and J by 3 bases, with 10 bases between them. The CDR3 consists of 13 residues. The CDR3 DNA reads as TGCAGTGCTAGAAGGGACGAAGACTATGGCTACACCTTC. This gives the protein CSARRDEDYGYTF.

This clonotype came up a few times. This sequence joins TRBV7-2 and TRBJ2-7; TRBD2 aligns across 12 bases. The CDR3 totals 14 residues. V gave up 6 bases and J gave up 2 bases; unmatched junction bases: 2. The germline V gene has CDR1 SGHTA and CDR2 FQGNSA. The CDR3 spells CASRGLAGPYEQYF. The CDR3 DNA follows: TGTGCCAGCAGGGGACTAGCGGGTCCCTACGAGCAGTACTTC.

The chain employs TRBV6-5 and TRBJ2-5; a weak D match, TRBD1 (6 bases). V was pared by 7 bases and J by 0 bases, with 12 bases between. The CDR3 runs 14 residues. CDR1 and CDR2 (germline): MNHEY, SVGAGI. Written as DNA, the CDR3 is TGTGCCAGCACCCCCGACAGGTACCAAGAGACCCAGTACTTC. It specifies CASTPDRYQETQYF.

The chain uses TRBV30 and TRBJ2-2; unclear D gene. Deletions cut 2 bases from V and 2 bases from J, with 15 bases between. CDR1 and CDR2 (germline): GTSNPN, SVGIG (reference sequence). This CDR3 has 16 residues. The CDR3 is CAWSSPGPPNTGELFF. Here the CDR3 DNA reads TGTGCCTGGAGTTCGCCGGGTCCTCCCAACACCGGGGAGCTGTTTTTT.

This clonotype was seen a handful of times. The chain couples TRBV5-1 to TRBJ2-2; D gene uncertain. Germline assignment: CDR1 SGHRS and CDR2 YFSETQ. The germline V and J ends were trimmed by 0 bases and 1 base, with 4 bases remaining between them. CDR3 length: 14 amino acids. The CDR3 DNA reads TGCGCCAGCAGCTTGGAGGGGAACACCGGGGAGCTGTTTTTT. It is translated as CASSLEGNTGELFF.

The chain has TRBV20-1 and TRBJ1-6, with TRBD1 matching over 9 bases. This CDR3 comprises 17 residues. Germline lookup yields CDR1 DFQATT and CDR2 SNEGSKA (reference sequence). After removal of 0 bases from V and 3 bases from J, the junction contained 6 bases not matched to a gene. Here the CDR3 reads CSARDRDRVRYNSPLHF. The CDR3 nucleotides read TGCAGTGCTAGAGATCGGGACAGGGTTCGCTATAATTCACCCCTCCACTTT.

The chain combines TRBV25-1 with TRBJ1-6; D call uncertain. Trimming pared 3 bases from V and 6 bases from J, leaving 12 bases between. The CDR3 consists of 15 residues. Germline values: CDR1 MGHDK, CDR2 SYGVNS. The DNA for the CDR3 is TGTGCCAGCAGTGATCGAGGGATCGGTAATTCACCCCTCCACTTT. It is translated as CASSDRGIGNSPLHF.

This clonotype was recorded once. The rearrangement joins TRBV7-9 to TRBJ1-2; TRBD1 is a possible D gene (5 bases). Germline-derived CDR1 and CDR2 are SEHNR and FQNEAQ (reference sequence). The CDR3 is made up of 13 amino acids. V lost 3 bases to trimming and J lost 8 bases, with 13 bases between them. The CDR3 DNA is TGTGCCAGCAGCTTGCGAGCCGGGGACGGCTACACCTTC. Its protein product is CASSLRAGDGYTF.

The chain joins TRBV24-1 to TRBJ2-3, with 8 bases identical to TRBD2. CDR1 KGHDR and CDR2 SFDVKD come from the germline V gene. The CDR3 consists of 18 residues. Unmatched junction bases numbered 12, after V lost 3 bases and J lost 2 bases. The CDR3 is CATSDLSPGLGTTDTQYF. CDR3 in DNA: TGTGCCACCAGTGATCTAAGCCCGGGACTAGGGACCACAGATACGCAGTATTTT.

The chain is built from TRBV10-3 and TRBJ2-1; no firm D call. There are 17 residues in the CDR3. Germline assignment: CDR1 ENHRY and CDR2 SYGVKD. Trimming took off 0 bases at V and 2 bases at J, with 14 bases between the two ends. The DNA for the CDR3 is TGTGCCATCAGTGAGTCCCCACCTGGCGGACCCTACAATGAGCAGTTCTTC. It specifies CAISESPPGGPYNEQFF.

This clonotype showed up just a few times. The V call is TRBV20-1, the J call TRBJ2-2, with 8 bases identical to TRBD2. The length of the CDR3 is 16 residues. V trimming: 5 bases; J trimming: 1 base; junction bases outside the gene matches: 9. The germline V gene encodes CDR1 DFQATT and CDR2 SNEGSKA (reference sequence). The CDR3, as DNA: TGCAGTGCTCCCTCCTGGGCGGGGGGGAACACCGGGGAGCTGTTTTTT. Encoded protein: CSAPSWAGGNTGELFF.

The chain carries TRBV10-2 and TRBJ1-1, with D possibly TRBD1 on 5 matching bases. The CDR3 length is 12 residues. The germline CDR1 and CDR2 sequences are WSHSY and SAAADI. V lost 1 base to trimming and J lost 6 bases, with 6 bases between them. In DNA, the CDR3 is TGCGCCAGCAGTGAGTTGGGGGCTGAAGCTTTCTTT. Translation gives CASSELGAEAFF.